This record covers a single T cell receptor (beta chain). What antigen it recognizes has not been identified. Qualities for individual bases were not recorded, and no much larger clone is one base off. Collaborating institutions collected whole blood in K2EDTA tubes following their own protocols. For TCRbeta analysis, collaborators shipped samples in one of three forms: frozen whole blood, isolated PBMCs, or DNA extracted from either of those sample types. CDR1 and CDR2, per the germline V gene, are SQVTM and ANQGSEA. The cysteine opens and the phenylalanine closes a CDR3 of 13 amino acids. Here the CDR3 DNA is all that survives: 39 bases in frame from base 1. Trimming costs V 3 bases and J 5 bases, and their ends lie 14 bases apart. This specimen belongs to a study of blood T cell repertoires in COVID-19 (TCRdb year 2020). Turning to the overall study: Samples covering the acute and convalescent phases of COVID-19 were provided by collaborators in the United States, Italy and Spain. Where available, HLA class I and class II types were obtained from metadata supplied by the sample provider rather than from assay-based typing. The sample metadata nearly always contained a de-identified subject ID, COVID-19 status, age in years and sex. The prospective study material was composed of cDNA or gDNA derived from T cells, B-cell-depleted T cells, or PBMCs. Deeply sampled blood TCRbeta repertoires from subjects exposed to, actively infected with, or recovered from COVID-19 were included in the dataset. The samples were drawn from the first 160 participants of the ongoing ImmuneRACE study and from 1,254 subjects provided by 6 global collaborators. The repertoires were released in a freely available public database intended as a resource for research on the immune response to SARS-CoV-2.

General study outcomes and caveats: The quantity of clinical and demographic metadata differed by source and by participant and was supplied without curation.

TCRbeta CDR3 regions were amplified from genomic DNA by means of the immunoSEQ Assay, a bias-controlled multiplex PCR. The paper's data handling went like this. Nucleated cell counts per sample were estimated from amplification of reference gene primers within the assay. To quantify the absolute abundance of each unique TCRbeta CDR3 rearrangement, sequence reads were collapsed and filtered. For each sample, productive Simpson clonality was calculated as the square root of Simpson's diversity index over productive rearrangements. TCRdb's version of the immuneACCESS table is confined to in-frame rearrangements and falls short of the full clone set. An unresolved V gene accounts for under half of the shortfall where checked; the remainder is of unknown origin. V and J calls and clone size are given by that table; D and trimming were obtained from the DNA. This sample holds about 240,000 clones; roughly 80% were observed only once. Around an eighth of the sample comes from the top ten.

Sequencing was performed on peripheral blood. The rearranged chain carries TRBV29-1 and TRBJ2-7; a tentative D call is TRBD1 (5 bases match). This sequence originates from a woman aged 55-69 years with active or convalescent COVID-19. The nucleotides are TGCAGCGTTGAGGACACCTTTTACCACGAGCAGTACTTC. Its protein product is CSVEDTFYHEQYF.